A single sample gave rise to the 14 T cell receptor beta chains below, sequenced in a study of blood T cells in healthy people across ages. A sample-barcoded 5' primer and a J-beta primer mix were used in a second PCR of roughly 6 to 11 cycles. TCRdb redid the calling of the 5' RACE reads with MiXCR, one entry per CDR3 protein. The sample carries 700,000 or so distinct CDR3 sequences, approximately 22% recorded once. Material: blood. The receptors here all came from an older man in good health.

The V gene is TRBV15, the J gene TRBJ1-1; D might be TRBD1 (6 bases). Trimming pared 2 bases from V and 3 bases from J, leaving 7 bases between. CDR3 size: 13 residues. Germline assignment: CDR1 LNHNV and CDR2 YYDKDF (reference sequence). CDR3 protein: CATSRRTDTEAFF. The CDR3 DNA reads as TGTGCCACCAGCAGAAGGACAGACACTGAAGCTTTCTTT.

CDR3 sequence: CAISESPRVNIQYF. In DNA form, the CDR3 reads TGTGCCATCAGTGAGTCCCCTCGGGTAAACATTCAGTACTTC. V and J are TRBV10-3 and TRBJ2-4; D not certain. The length of the CDR3 is 14 residues. Trimming took 0 bases from V and 6 from J, leaving 9 bases between them. Germline loops: CDR1 ENHRY, CDR2 SYGVKD.

This clonotype came up a few times. The CDR3 DNA reads as TGCAGTGCTGCGAGGCGGGTTGGGGGGGCCAGCACAGATACGCAGTATTTT. Its translation: CSAARRVGGASTDTQYF. The chain employs TRBV20-1 and TRBJ2-3; TRBD2 might be the D (7 bases). The CDR3 runs to 17 residues. Germline V CDR1 and CDR2: DFQATT, SNEGSKA (reference sequence). The V end lost 5 bases, the J end lost 0 bases, and 21 bases lay between the germline ends.

This clonotype was seen only a few times. The rearrangement uses TRBV5-6 and TRBJ1-5; D possibly corresponds to TRBD1 (5 bases). Germline CDR1 reads SGHDT; CDR2 reads YYEEEE. Trimming removed 1 base at V and 3 bases at J, with 11 bases between. The length of the CDR3 is 15 residues. The CDR3 is CASSLYQGINQPQHF. The DNA for the CDR3 is TGTGCCAGCAGCTTGTATCAGGGTATCAATCAGCCCCAGCATTTT.

This clonotype was recorded a few times. V is TRBV5-6 and J is TRBJ2-4; 9 bases align to TRBD1. Germline-derived CDR1 and CDR2 are SGHDT and YYEEEE. Trimming removed 3 bases from V and 0 bases from J; junction bases left unmatched: 7. The CDR3 totals 17 residues. In DNA form, the CDR3 reads TGTGCCAGCAGCTCCGGACAGGGGCCTTTAGCCAAAAACATTCAGTACTTC. Amino acid sequence: CASSSGQGPLAKNIQYF.

This clonotype was seen a handful of times. The V call is TRBV14, the J call TRBJ1-6; D is ambiguous. With 2 bases removed from V and 0 bases from J, the gap between germline ends came to 11 bases. From germline, CDR1 is SGHDN and CDR2 FVKESK. The CDR3 sequence is 17 residues long. The chain's CDR3 is CASSQFSASSYNSPLHF. The CDR3 DNA reads TGTGCCAGCAGCCAATTCTCAGCGAGCTCCTATAATTCACCCCTCCACTTT.

The chain has TRBV12-3 or TRBV12-4 and TRBJ2-3; the D gene could be TRBD1 or TRBD2 (5 bases each). The CDR3 has 17 residues. Trimming took 4 bases from V and 3 from J, leaving 20 bases between them. The CDR3 coding sequence is TGTGCCAGCAGTTCCCTAGGACTGACAGTGGGGACAGATACGCAGTATTTT. Amino acid sequence: CASSSLGLTVGTDTQYF.

J is TRBJ1-2 and V is TRBV20-1; D is unresolved. The CDR3 consists of 11 residues. Trimming left V 6 bases short and J 7 bases short, with 12 bases between. Germline CDR1 DFQATT, CDR2 SNEGSKA (reference sequence). The CDR3 DNA reads as TGCAGTGCCCCAGAGGGCGGTGGCTACACCTTC. This codes for CSAPEGGGYTF.

The CDR3 loop is CASSLESGVWQPQHF. CDR3 bases: TGTGCCAGCAGCTTAGAATCGGGGGTTTGGCAGCCCCAGCATTTT. V gene TRBV7-2 combines with J gene TRBJ1-5; a possible D gene is TRBD1 (5 bases). Germline-derived CDR1 and CDR2 are SGHTA and FQGNSA. Trimming removed 1 base at V and 7 bases at J, with 14 bases between. The CDR3 consists of 15 residues.

This clonotype was seen a handful of times. V and J are TRBV4-2 and TRBJ2-5, with D unresolved. The J call could be wrong; TRBJ2-7 is a better fit for the DNA end. CDR3 size: 15 residues. Germline assignment: CDR1 LGHNA and CDR2 YNFKEQ. Here the CDR3 reads CASSQTGARSYEQYF. CDR3 coding DNA: TGTGCCAGCAGCCAAACGGGCGCTCGATCCTACGAGCAGTACTTC.

The chain combines TRBV5-1 with TRBJ1-1, with D tentatively TRBD1 (5 bases). CDR3 length: 15 residues. The V end was cut by 3 bases, the J end by 4 bases, with 16 bases between. Germline loops: CDR1 SGHRS, CDR2 YFSETQ. The CDR3 sequence is CASSYHRNQVTEAFF. The DNA of the CDR3 is TGCGCCAGCAGCTACCACAGGAACCAGGTCACTGAAGCTTTCTTT.

This sequence joins TRBV7-9 and TRBJ2-7; D is perhaps TRBD1 or TRBD2 (5 bases each). TRBJ2-1 matches the DNA end more closely, so the J call is doubtful. The germline V gene has CDR1 SEHNR and CDR2 FQNEAQ (reference sequence). This CDR3 is built from 16 residues. CDR3 nucleotide sequence: TGTGCCAGCAGCTTAGTGTCAGGGACGCAATACAATGAGCAGTTCTTC. Protein: CASSLVSGTQYNEQFF.

In its sample, this clonotype was seen many times. The V call is TRBV20-1, the J call TRBJ2-3; D perhaps matches TRBD2 (5 bases). Germline assignment: CDR1 DFQATT and CDR2 SNEGSKA (reference sequence). Trimming cost V 1 base and J 3 bases, with 11 bases left between them. The CDR3 is 14 residues long. This CDR3 is CSARVAGGTDTQYF. The DNA for the CDR3 is TGCAGTGCTAGAGTGGCGGGCGGGACAGATACGCAGTATTTT.

The chain combines TRBV28 with TRBJ2-7; 14 bases fit TRBD2. The CDR3 has 16 amino acids. Germline V gene sequence: CDR1 MDHEN, CDR2 SYDVKM. V shed 4 bases and J 4 bases; nucleotides not matched to a gene: 6. This CDR3 reads CASSSWTSGGRYEQYF. The DNA of the CDR3 is TGTGCCAGCAGTTCCTGGACTAGCGGGGGGAGGTACGAGCAGTACTTC.